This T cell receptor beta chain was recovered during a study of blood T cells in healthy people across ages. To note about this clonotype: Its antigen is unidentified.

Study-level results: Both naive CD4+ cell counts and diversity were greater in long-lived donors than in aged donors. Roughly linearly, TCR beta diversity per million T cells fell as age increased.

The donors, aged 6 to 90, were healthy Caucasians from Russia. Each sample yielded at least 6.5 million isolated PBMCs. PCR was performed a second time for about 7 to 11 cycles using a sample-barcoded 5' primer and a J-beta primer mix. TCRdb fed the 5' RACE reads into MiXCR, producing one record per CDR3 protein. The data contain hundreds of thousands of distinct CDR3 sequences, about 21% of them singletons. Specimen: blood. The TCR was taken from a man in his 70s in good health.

In DNA form, the CDR3 reads TGTGCCAGCGTCCTAGCGGGATACAATGAGCAGTTCTTC. This gives the protein CASVLAGYNEQFF. The rearrangement joins TRBV7-9 to TRBJ2-1; 9 bases line up with TRBD2. Germline assignment: CDR1 SEHNR and CDR2 FQNEAQ (reference sequence). V trimming: 8 bases; J trimming: 4 bases; junction bases outside the gene matches: 3. The CDR3 runs to 13 residues. Full variable domain (rest looked up from reference TRBV7-9 and TRBJ2-1): DTGVSQNPRHKITKRGQNVTFRCDPISEHNRLYWYRQTLGQGPEFLTYFQNEAQLEKSRLLSDRFSAERPKGSFSTLEIQRTEQGDSAMYLCASVLAGYNEQFFGPGTRLTVL.